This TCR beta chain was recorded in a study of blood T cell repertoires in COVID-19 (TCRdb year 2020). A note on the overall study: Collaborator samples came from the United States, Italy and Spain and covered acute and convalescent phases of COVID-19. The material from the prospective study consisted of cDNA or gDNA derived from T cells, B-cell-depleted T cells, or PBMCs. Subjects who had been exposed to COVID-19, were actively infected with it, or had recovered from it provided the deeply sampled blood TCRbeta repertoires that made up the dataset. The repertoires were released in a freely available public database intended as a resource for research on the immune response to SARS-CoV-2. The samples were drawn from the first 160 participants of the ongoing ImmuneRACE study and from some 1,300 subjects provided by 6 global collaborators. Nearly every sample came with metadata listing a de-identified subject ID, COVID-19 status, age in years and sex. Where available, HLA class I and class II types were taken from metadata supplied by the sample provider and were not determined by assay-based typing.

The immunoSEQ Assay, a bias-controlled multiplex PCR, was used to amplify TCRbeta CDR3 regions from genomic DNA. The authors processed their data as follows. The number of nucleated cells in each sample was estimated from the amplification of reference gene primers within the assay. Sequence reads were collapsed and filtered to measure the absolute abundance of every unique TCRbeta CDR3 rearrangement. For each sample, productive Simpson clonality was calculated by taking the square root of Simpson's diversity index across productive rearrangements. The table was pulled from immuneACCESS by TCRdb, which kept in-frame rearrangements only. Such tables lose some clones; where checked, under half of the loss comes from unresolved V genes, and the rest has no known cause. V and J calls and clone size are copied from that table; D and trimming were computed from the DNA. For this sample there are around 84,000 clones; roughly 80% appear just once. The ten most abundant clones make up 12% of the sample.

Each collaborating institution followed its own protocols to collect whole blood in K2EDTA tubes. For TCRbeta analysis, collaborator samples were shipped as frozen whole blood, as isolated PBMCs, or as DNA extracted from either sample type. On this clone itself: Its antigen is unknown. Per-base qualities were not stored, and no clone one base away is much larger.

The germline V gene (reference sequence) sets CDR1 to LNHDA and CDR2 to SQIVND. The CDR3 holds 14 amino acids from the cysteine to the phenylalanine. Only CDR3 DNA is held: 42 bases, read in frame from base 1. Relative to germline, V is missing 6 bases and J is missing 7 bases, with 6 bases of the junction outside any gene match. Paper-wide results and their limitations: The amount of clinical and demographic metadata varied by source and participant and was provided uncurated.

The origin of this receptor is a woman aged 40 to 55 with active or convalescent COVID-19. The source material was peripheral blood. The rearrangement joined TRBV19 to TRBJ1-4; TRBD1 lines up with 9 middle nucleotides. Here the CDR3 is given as CASSMTGGGEKLFF. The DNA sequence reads TGTGCCAGTAGCATGACAGGGGGTGGTGAAAAACTGTTTTTT. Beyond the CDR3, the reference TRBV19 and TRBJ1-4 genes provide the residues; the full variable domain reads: DGGITQSPKYLFRKEGQNVTLSCEQNLNHDAMYWYRQDPGQGLRLIYYSQIVNDFQKGDIAEGYSVSREKKESFPLTVTSAQKNPTAFYLCASSMTGGGEKLFFGSGTQLSVL.